This paragraph covers one T cell receptor beta chain sequence. Antigen: not known. The data derive from a study of beta chain features in type 1 diabetes. Study-wide findings and caveats: Among all four CD4+ subsets, Type 1 diabetes patients had TCRB CDR3s that were moderately but significantly shorter.

The isolated RNA, all of it, was reverse transcribed, so expressed TCRB transcripts were what got sequenced. Sequencing was performed with immunoSEQ multiplex PCR; in TCRdb, only in-frame clones are kept and a portion is missing. The sample contains about 280,000 clones, 15% of which appear only once. Trimming took off 4 bases at V and 4 bases at J, with 16 bases between the two ends. The CDR3 runs to 15 residues. The V gene's germline CDR1 is LNHDA and CDR2 SQIVND (reference sequence). The sample was naive CD4+ T cells from blood. This TCR was sampled from a young man with type 1 diabetes. This chain connects TRBV19 to TRBJ1-2; maybe TRBD1 (5 bases). The CDR3: CASSTTLTDTYGYTF. The CDR3, as DNA: TGTGCCAGTAGTACGACCCTGACAGATACCTATGGCTACACCTTC.